The T cell receptor beta chain described here comes from a study of cytomegalovirus exposure and HLA in healthy donors. Overall study results and limits: Rare sequences made up most TCRs, while some public TCRs were found in many donors. Researchers catalogued some 160 TCR beta chains as cytomegalovirus-associated.

Germline V gene lookup returns CDR1 MNHEY and CDR2 SVGAGI. The CDR3 sequence is 14 residues long. V dropped 6 bases and J dropped 10; count of bases not matched to a gene: 12. Repertoires were generated with immunoSEQ multiplex PCR, while TCRdb's copy carries only in-frame clones and drops some. The table records 190,000 or so clones, about four fifths of them present only once. Comments on this clone: Its antigen is undetermined.

The donors were in the approximately 130-subject validation cohort, distinct from the roughly 700-subject first cohort. This receptor was identified in a woman younger than 30 in good health and CMV-seropositive. The chain links TRBV6-5 to TRBJ2-1; 7 bases match TRBD1. Sample: PBMCs. This CDR3 is CASRIAGTDKEQFF. CDR3 in DNA: TGTGCCAGCAGAATTGCCGGGACAGATAAAGAGCAGTTCTTC.